This T cell receptor (beta chain) was captured in a study of T cells in localized non-small cell lung cancer. Whole-study findings and limits: Tumor showed lower T cell clonality than uninvolved adjacent lung, where it was highest. Multi-region tumor sequencing was not done, so intratumor heterogeneity could not be excluded. Higher blood T cell density went with longer overall survival.

Clones were read by immunoSEQ multiplex PCR, and TCRdb kept only the in-frame ones, dropping some. The sample holds roughly 35,000 clones, approximately 92% seen once. Note on this clone: Its specificity is not known.

Trimming took off 7 bases at V and 2 bases at J, with 9 bases between the two ends. CDR1 and CDR2 (germline): SGDLS, YYNGEE. There are 12 residues in the CDR3. The chain joins TRBV9 to TRBJ1-2; D is undetermined. This clonotype was obtained from a female donor over 55 with stage I lung adenocarcinoma. Specimen: peripheral blood, collected before any cancer treatment. For the CDR3, the DNA is TGTGCCAGCCCCGTATACAACTATGGCTACACCTTC. Its translation is CASPVYNYGYTF.